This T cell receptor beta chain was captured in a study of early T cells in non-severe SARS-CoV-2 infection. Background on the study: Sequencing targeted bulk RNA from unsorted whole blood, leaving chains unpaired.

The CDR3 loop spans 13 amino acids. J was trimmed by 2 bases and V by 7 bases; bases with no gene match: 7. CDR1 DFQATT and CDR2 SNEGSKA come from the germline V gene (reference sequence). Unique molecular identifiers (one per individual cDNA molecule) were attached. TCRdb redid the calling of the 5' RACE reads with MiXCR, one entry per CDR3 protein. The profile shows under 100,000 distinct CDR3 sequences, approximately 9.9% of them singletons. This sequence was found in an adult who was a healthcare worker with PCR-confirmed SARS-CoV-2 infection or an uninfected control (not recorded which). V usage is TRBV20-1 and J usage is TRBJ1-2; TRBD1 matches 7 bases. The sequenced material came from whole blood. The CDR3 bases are TGCAGTGTCCAGGGGGTAAGAAACTATGGCTACACCTTC. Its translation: CSVQGVRNYGYTF.